One and the same sample provided the 27 T cell receptor beta chains below, sequenced in a study of T cells in tumors after PD-1 blockade. TCRdb's table, derived via immunoSEQ multiplex PCR, lists solely in-frame clones and lacks some. In the table there are approximately 19,000 clones, more than 65% of which are singletons. The sample consisted of PBMCs, taken after anti-PD-1 therapy. The source is a human donor with advanced basal cell or squamous cell carcinoma (not recorded which).

This rearrangement joins TRBV5-4 to TRBJ2-1; 8 bases map to TRBD1. The CDR3 has 14 amino acids. Per the germline V gene, CDR1 is SGHNT and CDR2 is YYREEE (reference sequence). The trim removed 4 bases at V and 5 bases at J, leaving 5 bases unmatched. In DNA, the CDR3 is TGTGCCAGCAGCGCGACAGGGGCGGACAATGAGCAGTTCTTC. Amino acid sequence: CASSATGADNEQFF.

There are a few counts of this clone. The V call is TRBV5-1, the J call TRBJ2-5, with D maybe TRBD2 (6 bases). This CDR3 region has 12 residues. Germline V gene lookup returns CDR1 SGHRS and CDR2 YFSETQ. V was trimmed by 7 bases and J by 4 bases, leaving 11 bases between them. The CDR3 region is CASGAGAETQYF. For the CDR3, the DNA is TGCGCCAGCGGAGCGGGTGCAGAGACCCAGTACTTC.

The gene calls are TRBV7-8 and TRBJ2-7; the D is unclear. The CDR3 covers 13 residues. Germline V gives CDR1 SGHVS, CDR2 FQNEAQ. The V end lost 3 bases, the J end lost 5 bases, and 11 bases lay between the germline ends. The CDR3 reads CASSFLSGDEQYF. The CDR3 DNA sequence: TGTGCCAGCAGCTTCTTGTCAGGCGACGAGCAGTACTTC.

This rearrangement joins TRBV19 to TRBJ1-6, with TRBD1 matching 8 bases. The CDR3 loop spans 16 amino acids. Germline V CDR1 and CDR2: LNHDA, SQIVND (reference sequence). V dropped 4 bases and J dropped 10; count of bases not matched to a gene: 12. In nucleotides, the CDR3 is TGTGCCAGTAGTACCCGGACAGGGAGAGGTAAATCACCCCTCCACTTT. Residues: CASSTRTGRGKSPLHF.

The V call is TRBV6-5, the J call TRBJ1-2; D unresolved. There are 13 residues in the CDR3. Germline lookup yields CDR1 MNHEY and CDR2 SVGAGI. V was cut by 3 bases and J by 6 bases, with 11 bases left in between. The CDR3 reads CASSYRATHGYTF. The CDR3 DNA follows: TGTGCCAGCAGTTATAGGGCAACCCATGGCTACACCTTC.

The chain employs TRBV28 and TRBJ2-7; maybe TRBD1 (5 bases). The CDR3 has 13 amino acids. V gave up 4 bases and J gave up 3 bases, with 10 bases separating them. From germline, CDR1 is MDHEN and CDR2 SYDVKM. CDR3 coding DNA: TGTGCCAGCAGTTCGCAAGACAGCTACGAGCAGTACTTC. Protein sequence: CASSSQDSYEQYF.

The chain is built from TRBV7-2 and TRBJ2-1; the match to TRBD2 covers 11 bases. V dropped 1 base and J dropped 7; count of bases not matched to a gene: 9. CDR1 is SGHTA and CDR2 is FQGNSA in the germline V gene. CDR3 length: 17 amino acids. The CDR3 protein is CASSLGYRLAGRNEQFF. CDR3 bases: TGTGCCAGCAGCTTAGGTTACAGACTAGCGGGGCGGAATGAGCAGTTCTTC.

This sequence joins TRBV19 and TRBJ2-1; no firm D call. The CDR3 extends over 14 amino acids. V shed 3 bases and J shed 5 bases, with 11 bases lying between them. Per the germline V gene, CDR1 is LNHDA and CDR2 is SQIVND (reference sequence). The CDR3 reads CASSIRGLDNEQFF. As DNA, the CDR3 is TGTGCCAGTAGTATCAGAGGTTTGGACAATGAGCAGTTCTTC.

This rearrangement joins TRBV15 to TRBJ1-1; D ambiguous. Germline V gives CDR1 LNHNV, CDR2 YYDKDF (reference sequence). The V gene lost 5 bases and the J gene lost 3 bases, with 10 bases spanning the gap. The CDR3 length is 13 residues. The CDR3: CATSSGVDTEAFF. CDR3 nucleotides: TGTGCCACCAGCTCTGGGGTGGACACTGAAGCTTTCTTT.

V gene TRBV3-1 (or the pseudogene TRBV3-2) combines with J gene TRBJ2-1, with 12 bases matching TRBD2. The length of the CDR3 is 17 residues. Trimming at V came to 4 bases and at J to 1 base, leaving 5 bases not matched to a gene. Germline-derived CDR1 and CDR2 are LGHDT and YNNKEL (reference sequence). The CDR3 coding sequence is TGTGCCAGCAGCCGATCGACTAGCGGGAGTTCCTACAATGAGCAGTTCTTC. This sequence encodes CASSRSTSGSSYNEQFF.

This rearrangement joins TRBV5-1 to TRBJ2-7, with D unclear. Germline V lookup: CDR1 SGHRS, CDR2 YFSETQ. With 2 bases removed from V and 2 bases from J, the gap between germline ends came to 14 bases. CDR3 length: 15 amino acids. The CDR3 here is CASSLNTGPTYEQYF. In nucleotides, the CDR3 is TGCGCCAGCAGCTTAAATACCGGGCCAACCTACGAGCAGTACTTC.

The chain joins TRBV14 to TRBJ2-3; 7 bases are shared with TRBD1. Looked up from germline, CDR1 is SGHDN and CDR2 is FVKESK. The CDR3 contains 13 residues. The V and J ends lost 7 bases and 3 bases, in that order; junction bases with no gene match: 4. CDR3 coding DNA: TGTGCCAGCACTCTACAGGGGACAGATACGCAGTATTTT. It translates to CASTLQGTDTQYF.

V usage is TRBV10-3 and J usage is TRBJ2-7; possible D gene TRBD1, 6 bases. V lost 11 bases and J 3 bases, leaving 14 bases between the germline ends. Germline V gene lookup returns CDR1 ENHRY and CDR2 SYGVKD. CDR3 length equals 12 residues. The CDR3 nucleotides read TGTGCCGTCCAGGGGCGAAACTACGAGCAGTACTTC. This sequence encodes CAVQGRNYEQYF.

This chain connects TRBV5-1 to TRBJ2-1, with 15 nucleotides matching TRBD2. V shed 6 bases, J shed 6 bases, and the junction held 1 base outside the gene matches. Germline loops: CDR1 SGHRS, CDR2 YFSETQ. The CDR3 has 14 residues. CDR3 sequence: CASTGLAGGNEQFF. DNA of the CDR3: TGCGCCAGCACGGGACTAGCGGGGGGCAATGAGCAGTTCTTC.

The rearrangement joins TRBV6-6 to TRBJ2-3, with D unclear. From germline, CDR1 is MNHNY and CDR2 SVGAGI (reference sequence). Between the trimmed V and J ends, which lost 5 bases and 2 bases, there was a span of 17 bases. The CDR3 covers 16 residues. CDR3 in amino acids: CASSRNTAMATDTQYF. The CDR3 DNA is TGTGCCAGCAGTCGTAATACAGCAATGGCCACAGATACGCAGTATTTT.

The V gene is TRBV4-1, the J gene TRBJ2-1; either TRBD1 or TRBD2 may fit D (5 bases each). The CDR3 has 15 amino acids. Germline CDR1 reads MGHRA; CDR2 reads YSYEKL. Trimming cost V 1 base and J 7 bases, with 14 bases left between them. CDR3 nucleotide sequence: TGCGCCAGCAGCCAAGTCTGGGACCTGGGGAATGAGCAGTTCTTC. Translating it yields CASSQVWDLGNEQFF.

This sequence joins TRBV7-2 and TRBJ1-3; no clear D gene. V lost 5 bases to trimming and J lost 4 bases, with 6 bases between them. The CDR3 totals 12 residues. Germline V lookup: CDR1 SGHTA, CDR2 FQGNSA. In nucleotides, the CDR3 is TGTGCCAGCAGCCGCGCAGGAAACACCATATATTTT. The encoded protein is CASSRAGNTIYF.

This chain links TRBV29-1 with TRBJ1-1; D not certain. This CDR3 has 13 amino acids. Germline V gene data show CDR1 as SQVTM and CDR2 as ANQGSEA. With 5 bases removed from V and 0 bases from J, the gap between germline ends came to 10 bases. The DNA for the CDR3 is TGCAGCGTTAAGGAACAGTTGAACACTGAAGCTTTCTTT. The encoded protein is CSVKEQLNTEAFF.

V and J are TRBV27 and TRBJ2-7; TRBD2 matches 9 bases. CDR3 length: 15 amino acids. CDR1 and CDR2 from the germline V gene are MNHEY and SMNVEV (reference sequence). V trimming: 2 bases; J trimming: 2 bases; junction bases outside the gene matches: 4. This CDR3 is CASSLGLARTYEQYF. The DNA of the CDR3 is TGTGCCAGCAGTTTAGGACTAGCGAGAACCTACGAGCAGTACTTC.

V and J are TRBV9 and TRBJ2-2; D is unresolved. CDR3 size: 14 residues. CDR1 and CDR2 (germline): SGDLS, YYNGEE. V lost 0 bases to trimming and J lost 4 bases, with 7 bases between them. The CDR3 protein is CASSVATGTGELFF. The CDR3 DNA reads as TGTGCCAGCAGCGTAGCTACGGGCACCGGGGAGCTGTTTTTT. Looking up the rest from reference TRBV9 and TRBJ2-2 gives the full variable domain: DSGVTQTPKHLITATGQRVTLRCSPRSGDLSVYWYQQSLDQGLQFLIQYYNGEERAKGNILERFSAQQFPDLHSELNLSSLELGDSALYFCASSVATGTGELFFGEGSRLTVL.

This rearrangement joins TRBV5-4 to TRBJ1-1; D not certain. V gave up 7 bases and J gave up 4 bases, with 11 bases separating them. The CDR3 runs 12 residues. Germline assignment: CDR1 SGHNT and CDR2 YYREEE (reference sequence). The CDR3 DNA reads TGTGCCAGCCGAGGGCTGGCCACTGAAGCTTTCTTT. Its translation: CASRGLATEAFF. The full variable domain, its missing parts supplied by reference TRBV5-4 and TRBJ1-1, is ETGVTQSPTHLIKTRGQQVTLRCSSQSGHNTVSWYQQALGQGPQFIFQYYREEENGRGNFPPRFSGLQFPNYSSELNVNALELDDSALYLCASRGLATEAFFGQGTRLTVV.

The chain uses TRBV7-9 and TRBJ2-1; D may be TRBD1 (6 bases). In germline, CDR1 is SEHNR, CDR2 FQNEAQ (reference sequence). This CDR3 spans 11 amino acids. V was trimmed by 3 bases and J by 12 bases, leaving 9 bases between them. The CDR3 loop reads CASSFMTGQFF. Here the CDR3 DNA reads TGTGCCAGCAGCTTTATGACAGGGCAGTTCTTC.

The V gene is TRBV7-3, the J gene TRBJ1-1; a weak D match, TRBD1 (5 bases). The CDR3 loop spans 14 amino acids. Germline CDR1 is SGHTA and CDR2 is FQGTGA. Trimming shortened V by 6 bases and J by 3 bases, and 14 bases separated the two germline ends. The CDR3 sequence is CASSRGFSDTEAFF. DNA of the CDR3: TGTGCCAGCAGTCGGGGGTTTTCGGACACTGAAGCTTTCTTT.

The chain uses TRBV20-1 and TRBJ2-2; the match to TRBD2 covers 7 bases. Germline CDR1 and CDR2: DFQATT and SNEGSKA (reference sequence). J gave up 9 bases and V 3 bases, and 7 bases lay outside the gene matches. The CDR3 sequence is 13 residues long. CDR3 sequence: CSASHSGTRELFF. The CDR3 region has the DNA TGCAGTGCTAGTCACAGCGGGACCAGGGAGCTGTTTTTT.

The chain is built from TRBV19 and TRBJ1-4; D is possibly TRBD1 (5 bases). Deletions cut 7 bases from V and 7 bases from J, with 13 bases between. CDR3 length equals 13 residues. The V gene's germline CDR1 is LNHDA and CDR2 SQIVND (reference sequence). CDR3 in amino acids: CASKDWGREKLFF. The CDR3 nucleotides are TGTGCCAGTAAGGACTGGGGACGTGAAAAACTGTTTTTT. The full variable domain, its missing parts supplied by reference TRBV19 and TRBJ1-4, is DGGITQSPKYLFRKEGQNVTLSCEQNLNHDAMYWYRQDPGQGLRLIYYSQIVNDFQKGDIAEGYSVSREKKESFPLTVTSAQKNPTAFYLCASKDWGREKLFFGSGTQLSVL.

The gene calls are TRBV5-1 and TRBJ2-2; 10 nucleotides align to TRBD2. Unmatched junction bases numbered 6, after V lost 0 bases and J lost 4 bases. From germline, CDR1 is SGHRS and CDR2 YFSETQ. The CDR3 is 17 residues long. The CDR3, as DNA: TGCGCCAGCAGCTTGGCTCTAGCGGGAGTAAGCACCGGGGAGCTGTTTTTT. It encodes CASSLALAGVSTGELFF.

J is TRBJ1-5 and V is TRBV5-5; no definite D call. V gave up 3 bases and J gave up 5 bases, with 12 bases separating them. This CDR3 has 14 amino acids. CDR1 and CDR2 (germline): SGHKS, YYEKEE (reference sequence). In DNA form, the CDR3 reads TGTGCCAGCAGCTACTATAGGAGCGATCAGCCCCAGCATTTT. Its translation is CASSYYRSDQPQHF.